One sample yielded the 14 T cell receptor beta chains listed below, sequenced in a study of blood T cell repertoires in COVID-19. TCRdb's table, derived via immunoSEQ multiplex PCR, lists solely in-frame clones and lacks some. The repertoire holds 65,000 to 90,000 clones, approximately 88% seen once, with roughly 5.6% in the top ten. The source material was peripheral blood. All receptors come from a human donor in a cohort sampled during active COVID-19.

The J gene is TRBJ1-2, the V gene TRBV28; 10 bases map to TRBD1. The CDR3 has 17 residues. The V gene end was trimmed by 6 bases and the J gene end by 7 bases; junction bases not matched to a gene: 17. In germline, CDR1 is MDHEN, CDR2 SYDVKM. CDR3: CASRQGTGAPLTGGYTF. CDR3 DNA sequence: TGTGCCAGCAGGCAAGGGACAGGGGCTCCCTTAACTGGTGGCTACACCTTC.

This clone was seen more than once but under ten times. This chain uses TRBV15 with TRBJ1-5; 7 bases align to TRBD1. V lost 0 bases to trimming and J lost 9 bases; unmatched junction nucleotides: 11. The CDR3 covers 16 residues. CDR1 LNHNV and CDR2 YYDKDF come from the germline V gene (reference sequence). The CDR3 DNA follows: TGTGCCACCAGCAGAGAAGGACAGGCTGGGTCGGCGCCCCAGCATTTT. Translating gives CATSREGQAGSAPQHF.

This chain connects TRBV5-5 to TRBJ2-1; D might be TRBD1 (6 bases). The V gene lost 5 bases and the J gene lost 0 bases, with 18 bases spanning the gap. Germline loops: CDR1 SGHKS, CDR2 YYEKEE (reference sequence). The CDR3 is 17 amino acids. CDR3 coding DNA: TGTGCCAGCAGTAGCCAAGGACAGAGGAGCTCCTACAATGAGCAGTTCTTC. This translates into CASSSQGQRSSYNEQFF. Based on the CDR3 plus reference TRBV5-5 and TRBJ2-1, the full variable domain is DAGVTQSPTHLIKTRGQQVTLRCSPISGHKSVSWYQQVLGQGPQFIFQYYEKEERGRGNFPDRFSARQFPNYSSELNVNALLLGDSALYLCASSSQGQRSSYNEQFFGPGTRLTVL.

The CDR3 DNA follows: TGTGCCACCGGACAGGTTTCCTACAATGAGCAGTTCTTC. Its protein product is CATGQVSYNEQFF. This chain joins TRBV24-1 and TRBJ2-1; the match to TRBD1 covers 7 bases. CDR3 length equals 13 residues. The V segment lost 9 bases and the J segment 1 base; nucleotides outside the gene matches: 2. Looked up from germline, CDR1 is KGHDR and CDR2 is SFDVKD.

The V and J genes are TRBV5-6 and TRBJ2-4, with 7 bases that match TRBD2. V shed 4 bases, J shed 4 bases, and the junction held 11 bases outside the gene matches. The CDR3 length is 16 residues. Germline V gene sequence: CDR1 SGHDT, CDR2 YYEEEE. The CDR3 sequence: CASSPTGGPRKNIQYF. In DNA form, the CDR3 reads TGTGCCAGCAGCCCGACGGGGGGTCCCCGTAAAAACATTCAGTACTTC.

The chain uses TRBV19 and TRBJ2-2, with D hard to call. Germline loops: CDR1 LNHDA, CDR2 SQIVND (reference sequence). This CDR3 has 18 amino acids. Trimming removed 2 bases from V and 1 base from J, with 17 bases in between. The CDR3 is CASSIIAAARLNTGELFF. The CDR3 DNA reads TGTGCCAGTAGTATAATCGCGGCGGCCAGATTGAACACCGGGGAGCTGTTTTTT.

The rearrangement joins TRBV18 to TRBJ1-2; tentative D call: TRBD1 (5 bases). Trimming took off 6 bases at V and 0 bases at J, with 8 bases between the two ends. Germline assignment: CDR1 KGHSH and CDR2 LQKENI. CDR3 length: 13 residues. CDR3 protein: CASSSGPNYGYTF. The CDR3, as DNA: TGTGCCAGCTCGTCAGGGCCTAACTATGGCTACACCTTC.

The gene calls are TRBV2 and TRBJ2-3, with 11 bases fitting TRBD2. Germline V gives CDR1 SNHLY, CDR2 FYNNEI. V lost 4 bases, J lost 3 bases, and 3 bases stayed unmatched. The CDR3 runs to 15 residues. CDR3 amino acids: CASSGLAGITDTQYF. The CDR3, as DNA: TGTGCCAGCAGTGGACTAGCGGGAATTACAGATACGCAGTATTTT.

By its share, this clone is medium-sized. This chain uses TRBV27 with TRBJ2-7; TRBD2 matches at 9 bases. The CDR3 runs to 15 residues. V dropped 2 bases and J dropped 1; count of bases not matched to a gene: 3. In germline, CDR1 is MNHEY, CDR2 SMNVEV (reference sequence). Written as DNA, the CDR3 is TGTGCCAGCAGTTTAATCGCGGGAGGGTCCTACGAGCAGTACTTC. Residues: CASSLIAGGSYEQYF.

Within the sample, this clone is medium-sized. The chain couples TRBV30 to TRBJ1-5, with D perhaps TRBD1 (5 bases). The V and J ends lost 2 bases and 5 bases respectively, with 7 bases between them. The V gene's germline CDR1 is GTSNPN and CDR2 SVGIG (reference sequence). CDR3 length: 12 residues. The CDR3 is CAWSSGHQPQHF. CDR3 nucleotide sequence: TGTGCCTGGAGTTCAGGGCATCAGCCCCAGCATTTT. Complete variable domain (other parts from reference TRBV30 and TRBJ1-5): SQTIHQWPATLVQPVGSPLSLECTVEGTSNPNLYWYRQAAGRGLQLLFYSVGIGQISSEVPQNLSASRPQDRQFILSSKKLLLSDSGFYLCAWSSGHQPQHFGDGTRLSIL.

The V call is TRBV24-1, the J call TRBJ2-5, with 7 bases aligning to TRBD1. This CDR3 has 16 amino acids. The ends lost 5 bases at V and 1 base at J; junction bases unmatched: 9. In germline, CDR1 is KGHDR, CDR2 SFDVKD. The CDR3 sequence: CATSANRGQIQETQYF. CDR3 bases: TGTGCCACCAGTGCCAATAGGGGACAGATCCAAGAGACCCAGTACTTC.

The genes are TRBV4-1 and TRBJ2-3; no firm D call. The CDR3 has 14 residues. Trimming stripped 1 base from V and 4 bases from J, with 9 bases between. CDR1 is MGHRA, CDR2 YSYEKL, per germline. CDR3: CASSQGREADTQYF. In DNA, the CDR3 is TGCGCCAGCAGCCAAGGAAGAGAAGCAGATACGCAGTATTTT.

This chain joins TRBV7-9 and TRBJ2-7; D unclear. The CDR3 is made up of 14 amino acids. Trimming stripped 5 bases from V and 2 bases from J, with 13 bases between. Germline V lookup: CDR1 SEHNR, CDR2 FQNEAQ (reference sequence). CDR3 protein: CASSPVIPPYEQYF. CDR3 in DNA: TGTGCCAGCAGCCCGGTGATCCCCCCCTACGAGCAGTACTTC.

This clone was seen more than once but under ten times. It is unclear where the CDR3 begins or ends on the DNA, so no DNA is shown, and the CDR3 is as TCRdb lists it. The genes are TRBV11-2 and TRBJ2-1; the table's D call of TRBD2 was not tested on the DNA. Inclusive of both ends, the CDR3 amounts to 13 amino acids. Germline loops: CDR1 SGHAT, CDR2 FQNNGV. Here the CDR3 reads CASSLVASGSEFF.